This T cell receptor (beta chain) appears in the sequencing data of a study of blood T cell repertoires in COVID-19 (dated by TCRdb to about 2020). Turning to the overall study: Recovered participants in ImmuneRACE Cohort 3 were defined as having two consecutive negative NP/OP PCR tests, clearance from a healthcare professional, or resolution of symptoms. The collaborator samples originated in the United States, Italy and Spain and spanned the acute and convalescent phases of COVID-19. The prospective study material was composed of cDNA or gDNA derived from T cells, B-cell-depleted T cells, or PBMCs. The dataset comprised deeply sampled blood TCRbeta repertoires from subjects exposed to, actively infected with, or recovered from COVID-19. The repertoires were made available in a free public database intended to serve as a resource for research on the immune response to SARS-CoV-2. The samples were drawn from two sources: the first 160 participants of the ongoing ImmuneRACE study, and fewer than 1,500 subjects contributed by 6 global collaborators. A de-identified subject ID, COVID-19 status, age in years and sex were almost always included in the sample metadata. Where available, HLA class I and class II types were obtained from metadata supplied by the sample provider rather than from assay-based typing.

The CDR3, cysteine through phenylalanine, is 16 amino acids long. CDR3 DNA only is kept here, 48 bases in frame from base 1. V is reduced by 6 bases and J by 1 base, leaving a spacing of 17 bases between them. CDR1 LGHNT and CDR2 FRNRAP were looked up in the germline V gene. The investigation overall reported the following: How much clinical and demographic metadata was included differed by source and by participant, and the metadata was provided uncurated.

Participants in the prospective study were enrolled through a virtual design, were aged about 18 to 100 years, and lived in approximately 24 United States geographic areas. To assign participants to cohorts, the prospective study relied on clinical history that participants themselves reported in a screening survey and a study questionnaire. Each participant in the prospective study had whole blood, serum and a nasopharyngeal or oropharyngeal swab collected by mobile phlebotomists. Over a roughly two-month period, participants in the prospective study had the option of providing additional blood draws and questionnaires. Before DNA extraction, prospective study blood samples were shipped either frozen or at room temperature. Remarks on this clone: This receptor's antigen is unknown. Nothing much larger sits one base from this clone, and base qualities are not available.

The immunoSEQ Assay, a bias-controlled multiplex PCR, was used to amplify TCRbeta CDR3 regions from genomic DNA. Processing in the source paper ran as follows. The number of nucleated cells in each sample was estimated by amplification of reference gene primers within the assay. To quantify the absolute abundance of each unique TCRbeta CDR3 rearrangement, sequence reads were collapsed and filtered. For each sample, productive Simpson clonality was calculated as the square root of Simpson's diversity index over productive rearrangements. The clones in this table, taken by TCRdb from immuneACCESS, are in-frame only. Not every clone is retained; where verified, under half of the shortfall comes from an unresolved V gene, and the cause of the rest is unknown. V and J calls and clone size are given by that table; D and trimming were obtained from the DNA. Across this sample there are fewer than 200,000 clones, with approximately 86% seen only once. The top ten constitute around 25% of the sample.

The source material was PBMCs or T cells enriched from blood (not recorded which). The rearranged chain carries TRBV12-5 and TRBJ2-3; TRBD1 is perhaps the D gene, given 6 matching bases. The clonotype was recovered from a woman aged 40 to 55 in a cohort exposed to, infected with or recovered from COVID-19 (not recorded which). The DNA is TGTGCTAGTGGCAGCCCTCAGGGGCTGGGCACAGATACGCAGTATTTT. Its protein product is CASGSPQGLGTDTQYF.